The 14 T cell receptor delta chains presented below share a single source sample, sequenced in a study of γδ T cells in repeated Plasmodium falciparum infection. Gammadelta T cells were flow-sorted from PBMC into Vgamma9/Vdelta2+ and Vdelta2-negative populations for bulk analysis. TCRdb used CATT to re-call clones from the multiplex PCR reads. Among approximately 60,000 delta-chain clones listed, over 1.5% were seen once. The specimen was gamma-delta T cells from blood. The receptors shown here come from a pool of human donors (malaria-infected and uninfected, not separated).

Of note for this clone: TCRdb attributes to this sequence the protein of a much larger clone, which differs from the DNA translation at residue 15; a read error is likely, and the protein displayed is translated from the DNA. CDR3 sequence (DNA): TGTGCTCTTGGGGACCGTACTAAATTCCTACGTCCGGGATACGGTCCCGATAAACTCATCTTT. Its translation: CALGDRTKFLRPGYGPDKLIF. This chain connects TRDV1 to TRDJ1; a possible D gene is TRDD3 (8 bases). The J gene is not listed in TCRdb, so it was assigned here from a DNA match to germline. Trimming removed 3 bases from V and 3 bases from J, with 32 bases in between. Germline CDR1 TSWWSYY, CDR2 QGS. The CDR3 extends over 21 amino acids.

This clone was picked up a small number of times. The chain employs TRDV1 and TRDJ1, with TRDD2 matching 9 bases. The CDR3 has 18 residues. The germline gives CDR1 TSWWSYY, CDR2 QGS. The junction had 10 bases not matched to a gene; V was cut back by 0 bases and J by 2 bases. The CDR3 sequence: CALGELGLPTAPTDKLIF. Here the CDR3 DNA reads TGTGCTCTTGGGGAACTAGGCCTTCCTACCGCCCCTACCGATAAACTCATCTTT.

This clone was detected ten times or more. TCRdb's entry gives the protein of a much larger clone, which mismatches this DNA's translation at residue 9, likely from a read error; the protein reported here is translated from the DNA. The V and J genes are TRDV2 and TRDJ1; 7 positions match TRDD3. The CDR3 is made up of 18 amino acids. J lost 1 base, V lost 4 bases, and 17 bases had no gene match. Germline values: CDR1 GEAIGNYY, CDR2 EKD. The CDR3 is CACDPVLGNTGVTDKLIF. The CDR3 nucleotides are TGTGCCTGTGATCCCGTACTGGGGAATACGGGGGTCACCGATAAACTCATCTTT.

Points on this clone: With a far larger clone one base away, a read error is the likely cause. Other DNA variants within this sample encode the same CDR3. This chain connects TRDV1 to TRDJ1; 11 bases align to TRDD3. This CDR3 has 18 amino acids. CDR1 TSWWSYY and CDR2 QGS come from the germline V gene. The CDR3 reads CALGELYWGIRYTDKLIF. The CDR3 DNA is TGTGCTCTTGGGGAACTTTACTGGGGGATAAGGTACACCGATAAGCTCATCTTT.

This clone was picked up many times. Given a far larger clone just one base away, this is likely a sequencing read error. The same CDR3 can be traced to other DNA sequences in this sample. The chain's CDR3 is CALGEVPAYTTDKLIF. As DNA, the CDR3 is TGTGCCCTTGGGGAAGTACCCGCCTATACCACCGATAAACTCATCTTT. The J gene was reported as TRDJ1; the V gene went uncalled; TRDD3 is the table's D call, not checked against the DNA. This CDR3 has 16 residues.

In regard to this clone: This likely came from a read error, as a far larger clone is one base away. This same CDR3 is encoded by further DNA sequences in the sample. The chain joins TRAV38-2/DV8 to TRDJ1, with 9 bases aligning to TRDD3. No J gene is reported in TCRdb; it was inferred here by comparing the DNA with germline. The CDR3 loop spans 20 amino acids. Germline CDR1 TSESDYY, CDR2 QEAYKQQN. This chain's CDR3 is CAYRSADKENWGRYTDKLIF. The CDR3, as DNA: TGTGCCTATAGGAGCGCTGATAAAGAAAACTGGGGGAGGTACACCGATAAACTCATCTTT.

To note about this clone: The translation of this DNA and the TCRdb protein of a much larger clone differ at residue 18, probably owing to a read error; the protein shown here is translated from the DNA. The V gene is TRDV1, the J gene TRDJ1; 11 bases line up with TRDD3. TCRdb does not report a J gene; here it was assigned by matching the DNA to germline references. CDR3 length: 22 amino acids. V was pared by 1 base and J by 8 bases, with 27 bases of the junction left unmatched. Looked up from germline, CDR1 is TSWWSYY and CDR2 is QGS. CDR3 nucleotides: TGTGCTCTTGGGGAACGTGGTACTGGGGGATATGGGTCGAATGGTTGTCCGACGAAACTCATCTTT. Its translation: CALGERGTGGYGSNGCPTKLIF.

As concerns this clone: TCRdb's listed protein matches a much larger clone and diverges from this DNA's translation at residue 23, likely through a read error; the protein shown comes from the DNA. This chain links TRDV1 with TRDJ3; TRDD2 or TRDD3 may be the D gene (5 bases each). This CDR3 has 27 amino acids. CDR1 and CDR2 (germline): TSWWSYY, QGS. The CDR3 coding sequence is TGTGCTCTTGGGGTCCTCACTACCTACCGTGCGTGGCGGATAGACGGAATAACCTCCTGGGACACCCAACAGATGTTTTTC. Translating gives CALGVLTTYRAWRIDGITSWDTQQMFF.

This clone was counted between two and nine times. This DNA translates differently at residue 10 from the TCRdb protein, which is that of a much larger clone; a read error is likely, and the protein shown is the DNA's own translation. This chain uses TRDV2 with TRDJ1, with 10 bases aligning to TRDD3. The J gene, not given by TCRdb, was assigned here from a germline match of the nucleotide sequence. The germline V gene has CDR1 GEAIGNYY and CDR2 EKD. Unmatched junction bases numbered 12, after V lost 3 bases and J lost 0 bases. This CDR3 is 18 amino acids long. DNA of the CDR3: TGTGCCTGTGACCCCGTACTGGGGGATGCCCAGGACACCGATAAACTCATCTTT. Its translation is CACDPVLGDAQDTDKLIF.

This clone has a handful of counts. TCRdb's entry gives the protein of a much larger clone, which mismatches this DNA's translation at residue 17, likely from a read error; the protein reported here is translated from the DNA. As DNA, the CDR3 is TGTGCTCTTGGGAAGCCCCATTCCTACTGGGGTACTGGGGGATACGGAAGCAAGGCAGCACAACTCTTCTTT. Translated, it gives CALGKPHSYWGTGGYGSKAAQLFF. This chain joins TRDV1 and TRDJ2; 13 nucleotides align to TRDD3. As TCRdb names no J gene, one was assigned here on the basis of a DNA match to germline. V lost 5 bases and J lost 6; bases outside the gene matches: 30. Germline V gives CDR1 TSWWSYY, CDR2 QGS. The CDR3 is 24 residues long.

To note about this clone: Translating this DNA gives a protein that differs at residue 4 from the TCRdb one, which belongs to a much larger clone; a read error is likely, and the protein shown is this translation. The rearrangement uses TRDV2 and TRDJ1; TRDD3 matches 10 bases. TCRdb does not report a J gene; here it was assigned by matching the DNA to germline references. CDR1 is GEAIGNYY and CDR2 is EKD in the germline V gene. The CDR3 consists of 14 residues. This chain's CDR3 is CACGTGGYADKLIF. In DNA form, the CDR3 reads TGTGCCTGTGGCACCGGGGGATACGCCGATAAACTCATCTTT.

The sample holds a few counts of this clone. TCRdb's protein, taken from a much larger clone, differs from this DNA's translation at residue 22, likely owing to a read error; the protein displayed comes from the DNA. No V segment was called; the J segment is TRDJ1; TRDD3 is taken as the D call from the table, unchecked against the DNA. CDR3 length: 26 residues. CDR3 in amino acids: CALGEQTRSHSTRRTGGYAYTGKLIF. The CDR3 bases are TGTGCTCTTGGGGAACAGACCAGGTCCCACTCGACCCGCCGTACTGGGGGATACGCCTACACCGGTAAACTCATCTTT.

This clone came up many times. A read error likely explains why the TCRdb protein, taken from a much larger clone, differs from this DNA's translation at residue 7; the protein shown is translated from the DNA. The chain carries TRDV1 and TRDJ1; no firm D call. V dropped 1 base and J dropped 8 bases, with 11 bases sitting between them. This CDR3 has 13 amino acids. Germline V CDR1 and CDR2: TSWWSYY, QGS. The CDR3: CALGERPQGKLIF. The CDR3 DNA sequence: TGTGCTCTTGGGGAACGACCCCAGGGGAAACTCATCTTT.

Comments on this clone: TCRdb attributes to this sequence the protein of a much larger clone, which differs from the DNA translation at residue 20; a read error is likely, and the protein displayed is translated from the DNA. The chain has TRDV1 and TRDJ1; 8 bases fit TRDD3. Assignment of the J gene here rests on matching the DNA to germline, because TCRdb gives none. Per the germline V gene, CDR1 is TSWWSYY and CDR2 is QGS. The CDR3 sequence is 23 residues long. CDR3 sequence (DNA): TGTGCTCTTGGGGACCACGTGGTTCCCTACTTACTCTACTGGGGGTTTTACACCGATAGACTCATCTTT. It is translated as CALGDHVVPYLLYWGFYTDRLIF.